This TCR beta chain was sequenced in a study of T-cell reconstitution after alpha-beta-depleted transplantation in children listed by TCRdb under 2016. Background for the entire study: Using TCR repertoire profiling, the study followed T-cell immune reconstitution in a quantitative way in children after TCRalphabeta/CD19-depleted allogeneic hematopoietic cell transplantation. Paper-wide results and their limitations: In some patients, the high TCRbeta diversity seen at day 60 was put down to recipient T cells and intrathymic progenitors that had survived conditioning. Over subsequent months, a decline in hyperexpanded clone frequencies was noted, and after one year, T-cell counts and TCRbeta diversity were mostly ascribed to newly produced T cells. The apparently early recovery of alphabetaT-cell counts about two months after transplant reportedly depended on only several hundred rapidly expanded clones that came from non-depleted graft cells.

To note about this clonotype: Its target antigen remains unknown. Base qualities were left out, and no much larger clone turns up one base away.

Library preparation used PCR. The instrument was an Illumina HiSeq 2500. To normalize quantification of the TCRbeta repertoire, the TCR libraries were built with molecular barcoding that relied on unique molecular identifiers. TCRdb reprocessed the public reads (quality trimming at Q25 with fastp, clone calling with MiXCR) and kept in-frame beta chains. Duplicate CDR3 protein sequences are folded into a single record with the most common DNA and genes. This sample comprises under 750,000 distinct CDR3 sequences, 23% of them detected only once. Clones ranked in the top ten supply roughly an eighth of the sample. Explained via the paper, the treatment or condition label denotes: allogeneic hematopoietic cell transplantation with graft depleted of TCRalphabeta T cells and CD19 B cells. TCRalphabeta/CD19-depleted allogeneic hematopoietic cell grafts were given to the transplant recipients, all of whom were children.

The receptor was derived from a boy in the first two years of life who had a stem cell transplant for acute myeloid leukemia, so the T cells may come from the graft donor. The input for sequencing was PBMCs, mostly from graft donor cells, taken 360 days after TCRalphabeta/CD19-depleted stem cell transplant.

The CDR3 sequence is CASSLGQGPQPQHF. The sequence in DNA is TGTGCCAGCAGTTTGGGACAGGGGCCGCAGCCCCAGCATTTT. This sequence uses TRBV12-3 or TRBV12-4 and TRBJ1-5; 10 junctional bases match TRBD1. V ends up 3 bases short and J 7 bases short, with an unmatched junction base count of 3. The CDR3 sequence holds 14 residues, the cysteine and phenylalanine included. CDR3 DNA is the only sequence kept; it has 42 bases, read in frame from the first base.